Below are 22 T cell receptor beta chains sequenced from a single sample in a study of shared clonotypes between healthy human individuals. Some clones are missing from TCRdb's copy, which holds only in-frame ones; the method was immunoSEQ multiplex PCR. The table shows about 1 million clones, with about 75% occurring only once. Source material: memory CD4+ T cells sorted from blood. Subset here: CD45RA-negative fraction. These TCRs come from a man younger than 30 in good health.

The chain is built from TRBV30 and TRBJ2-7; 8 positions agree with TRBD2. The V gene's germline CDR1 is GTSNPN and CDR2 SVGIG (reference sequence). The V gene end was trimmed by 2 bases and the J gene end by 1 base; junction bases not matched to a gene: 7. The CDR3 has 15 amino acids. The CDR3 spells CAWSSRSGVSYEQYF. The CDR3 region has the DNA TGTGCCTGGAGTTCCCGTAGCGGGGTTTCCTACGAGCAGTACTTC.

This clone was seen a few times. V is TRBV2 and J is TRBJ2-7; TRBD1 matches 9 bases. V was pared by 4 bases and J by 2 bases, with 6 bases of the junction left unmatched. The CDR3 is 15 amino acids. CDR1 and CDR2 (germline): SNHLY, FYNNEI. The CDR3 reads CASSGQGGDPYEQYF. The DNA for the CDR3 is TGTGCCAGCAGTGGACAGGGGGGAGATCCCTACGAGCAGTACTTC.

V is TRBV9 and J is TRBJ2-1; the D call may be TRBD1 or TRBD2 (5 bases each). The CDR3 runs 17 residues. Germline lookup yields CDR1 SGDLS and CDR2 YYNGEE. V dropped 5 bases and J dropped 8 bases, with 26 bases sitting between them. CDR3: CASSVVDGRRVGDEQFF. Here the CDR3 DNA reads TGTGCCAGCAGTGTGGTAGACGGGCGCAGGGTGGGAGATGAGCAGTTCTTC. The full variable domain, with the rest looked up from reference TRBV9 and TRBJ2-1, is DSGVTQTPKHLITATGQRVTLRCSPRSGDLSVYWYQQSLDQGLQFLIQYYNGEERAKGNILERFSAQQFPDLHSELNLSSLELGDSALYFCASSVVDGRRVGDEQFFGPGTRLTVL.

The chain couples TRBV30 to TRBJ2-3, with 9 bases identical to TRBD1. There are 15 residues in the CDR3. CDR1 is GTSNPN and CDR2 is SVGIG in the germline V gene (reference sequence). J was trimmed by 8 bases and V by 2 bases; bases with no gene match: 11. The CDR3: CAWSSPGTGLSTQYF. DNA for the CDR3: TGTGCCTGGAGTTCCCCCGGGACAGGGTTGAGTACGCAGTATTTT. Full variable domain (outside the CDR3, taken from reference TRBV30 and TRBJ2-3): SQTIHQWPATLVQPVGSPLSLECTVEGTSNPNLYWYRQAAGRGLQLLFYSVGIGQISSEVPQNLSASRPQDRQFILSSKKLLLSDSGFYLCAWSSPGTGLSTQYFGPGTRLTVL.

The chain employs TRBV29-1 and TRBJ1-5, with a possible D match to TRBD1 (5 bases). The germline V gene has CDR1 SQVTM and CDR2 ANQGSEA. Trimming cost V 5 bases and J 0 bases, with 8 bases left between them. CDR3 length: 13 residues. The chain's CDR3 is CSVSGGSNQPQHF. CDR3 coding DNA: TGCAGCGTTTCCGGGGGTAGCAATCAGCCCCAGCATTTT.

This clone was recorded once. The chain recombines TRBV7-2 with TRBJ1-6; 7 bases match TRBD1. V was pared by 5 bases and J by 6 bases, with 7 bases of the junction left unmatched. Per germline, CDR1 SGHTA and CDR2 FQGNSA. The CDR3 length is 15 residues. The chain's CDR3 is CASSDRQGLNSPLHF. The CDR3 DNA sequence: TGTGCCAGCAGCGATCGACAGGGACTTAATTCACCCCTCCACTTT.

V is TRBV10-3 and J is TRBJ2-7; TRBD1 agrees at 8 bases. Trimming cost V 10 bases and J 4 bases; bases outside gene matches: 12. This CDR3 comprises 14 residues. CDR1 and CDR2 from the germline V gene are ENHRY and SYGVKD. CDR3 bases: TGTGCCACCATTAGGGCAGGGGGCGATTACGAGCAGTACTTC. Translating it yields CATIRAGGDYEQYF.

The chain recombines TRBV27 with TRBJ2-7, with D possibly being TRBD1 (7 bases). Trimming removed 6 bases from V and 1 base from J, with 16 bases in between. Germline V gene sequence: CDR1 MNHEY, CDR2 SMNVEV (reference sequence). The CDR3 runs to 15 residues. The CDR3: CASRRGTEGSYEQYF. The CDR3 DNA follows: TGTGCCAGCAGACGCGGGACAGAAGGATCCTACGAGCAGTACTTC.

Concerning this clone: The same CDR3 arises from other DNA sequences in this sample as well. The chain uses TRBV30 and TRBJ1-5; D unclear. CDR3 length: 13 residues. The germline gives CDR1 GTSNPN, CDR2 SVGIG (reference sequence). V lost 3 bases and J 4 bases, leaving 10 bases between the germline ends. The CDR3, as DNA: TGTGCCTGGAGCGGCGGGGAAAATCAGCCCCAGCATTTT. It encodes CAWSGGENQPQHF.

The chain employs TRBV6-6 and TRBJ1-3, with D maybe TRBD1 (5 bases). V lost 6 bases, J lost 0 bases, and 12 bases lay in between. Germline CDR1 is MNHNY and CDR2 is SVGAGI (reference sequence). CDR3 length equals 15 residues. The CDR3 DNA follows: TGTGCCAGCAGAAGCACAGGATACTCTGGAAACACCATATATTTT. This sequence encodes CASRSTGYSGNTIYF.

V and J are TRBV9 and TRBJ2-3; unclear D gene. The V gene lost 0 bases and the J gene lost 6 bases, with 11 bases spanning the gap. The CDR3 length is 14 residues. The germline V gene has CDR1 SGDLS and CDR2 YYNGEE. CDR3 sequence: CASSVGPLGDTQYF. The CDR3 coding sequence is TGTGCCAGCAGCGTAGGACCCCTGGGGGATACGCAGTATTTT.

V gene TRBV5-1 combines with J gene TRBJ2-3; D is unresolved. The CDR3 contains 12 residues. With 4 bases removed from V and 4 bases from J, the gap between germline ends came to 7 bases. From germline, CDR1 is SGHRS and CDR2 YFSETQ. The CDR3 DNA sequence: TGCGCCAGCAGCGTTTCACCAGATACGCAGTATTTT. This gives the protein CASSVSPDTQYF. Using reference TRBV5-1 and TRBJ2-3 for the parts outside the CDR3, the full variable domain is KAGVTQTPRYLIKTRGQQVTLSCSPISGHRSVSWYQQTPGQGLQFLFEYFSETQRNKGNFPGRFSGRQFSNSRSEMNVSTLELGDSALYLCASSVSPDTQYFGPGTRLTVL.

This clone was counted at least ten times. V usage is TRBV29-1 and J usage is TRBJ1-2; D uncertain. With 1 base removed from V and 9 bases from J, the gap between germline ends came to 6 bases. The CDR3 is 10 amino acids. CDR1 and CDR2 from the germline V gene are SQVTM and ANQGSEA. CDR3 loop: CSVEVGSYTF. In DNA, the CDR3 is TGCAGCGTTGAAGTGGGCAGCTACACCTTC.

V usage is TRBV9 and J usage is TRBJ1-2; TRBD1 matches at 9 bases. CDR3 length: 16 residues. Per germline, CDR1 SGDLS and CDR2 YYNGEE. J was trimmed by 8 bases and V by 0 bases; bases with no gene match: 11. The CDR3 DNA is TGTGCCAGCAGCGTAGCTCCGACAGGGGGGTATGAGGGCTACACCTTC. Protein product: CASSVAPTGGYEGYTF. The full variable domain, in which reference TRBV9 and TRBJ1-2 provide the parts outside the CDR3, is DSGVTQTPKHLITATGQRVTLRCSPRSGDLSVYWYQQSLDQGLQFLIQYYNGEERAKGNILERFSAQQFPDLHSELNLSSLELGDSALYFCASSVAPTGGYEGYTFGSGTRLTVV.

The chain employs TRBV9 and TRBJ2-2, with TRBD2 identical over 12 bases. The CDR3 length is 16 residues. With V trimmed by 4 bases and J by 6 bases, 7 bases remained unmatched. Germline values: CDR1 SGDLS, CDR2 YYNGEE. The CDR3 here is CASSISSGRVAGELFF. In DNA, the CDR3 is TGTGCCAGCAGCATCTCTAGCGGGAGGGTCGCCGGGGAGCTGTTTTTT.

CDR3: CAISSTSGLATGELFF. CDR3 DNA sequence: TGTGCCATCAGCAGTACTAGCGGACTGGCGACCGGGGAGCTGTTTTTT. The genes are TRBV10-3 and TRBJ2-2; 8 bases fit TRBD2. Germline V gives CDR1 ENHRY, CDR2 SYGVKD. This CDR3 contains 16 residues. Trimming removed 6 bases from V and 5 bases from J; junction bases left unmatched: 11.

CDR3 nucleotides: TGTGCCACCAGCAGAGGTGACGTCCAGAGTTCAGAGCAGTACTTC. This sequence encodes CATSRGDVQSSEQYF. This rearrangement joins TRBV15 to TRBJ2-7; D remains unclear. The CDR3 is made up of 15 amino acids. V lost 1 base, J lost 7 bases, and 17 bases lay in between. The germline V gene encodes CDR1 LNHNV and CDR2 YYDKDF (reference sequence).

This clone came up many times. The sample contains more than one DNA sequence encoding this CDR3. DNA of the CDR3: TGTGCCAGCAGCTTGGGCTACGAGCAGTACTTC. This sequence encodes CASSLGYEQYF. The V call is TRBV5-6, the J call TRBJ2-7; no clear D gene. The germline CDR1 and CDR2 sequences are SGHDT and YYEEEE. The CDR3 extends over 11 amino acids. V was shortened by 0 bases and J by 3 bases, with 1 base between the two germline ends.

This sequence joins TRBV10-3 and TRBJ2-2, with 8 nucleotides matching TRBD1. The CDR3 runs 17 residues. Per the germline V gene, CDR1 is ENHRY and CDR2 is SYGVKD. Trimming removed 2 bases from V and 4 bases from J; junction bases left unmatched: 9. CDR3 in DNA: TGTGCCATCAGTGAGCGGGCAGGGACAGGAGCCACCGGGGAGCTGTTTTTT. Its translation is CAISERAGTGATGELFF.

This sequence joins TRBV7-2 and TRBJ1-3; D unresolved. The CDR3 loop spans 13 amino acids. The ends were cut back, 2 bases at V and 10 bases at J, with 12 bases in the middle. Germline CDR1 SGHTA, CDR2 FQGNSA. The CDR3 loop is CASSLSGVGTIYF. Here the CDR3 DNA reads TGTGCCAGCAGCTTAAGCGGGGTTGGGACCATATATTTT.

Notes on this clone: A much larger clonotype is one base distant, so this may be a read error. The chain is built from TRBV25-1 and TRBJ1-5; no clear D. CDR3 length equals 12 residues. The germline V gene encodes CDR1 MGHDK and CDR2 SYGVNS. V gave up 6 bases and J gave up 0 bases, with 3 bases separating them. The chain's CDR3 is CASSHSNQPQHF. CDR3 nucleotides: TGTGCCAGCAGCCATAGCAATCAGCCCCAGCATTTT.

The J gene is TRBJ1-1, the V gene TRBV4-3; TRBD1 matches 8 bases. Per germline, CDR1 LGHNA and CDR2 YSLEER. Losses at the gene ends were 5 bases for V and 3 bases for J; bases not matched to a gene: 5. This CDR3 is built from 14 residues. This chain's CDR3 is CASSYTGGDTEAFF. CDR3 bases: TGCGCCAGCAGCTATACAGGGGGAGACACTGAAGCTTTCTTT.